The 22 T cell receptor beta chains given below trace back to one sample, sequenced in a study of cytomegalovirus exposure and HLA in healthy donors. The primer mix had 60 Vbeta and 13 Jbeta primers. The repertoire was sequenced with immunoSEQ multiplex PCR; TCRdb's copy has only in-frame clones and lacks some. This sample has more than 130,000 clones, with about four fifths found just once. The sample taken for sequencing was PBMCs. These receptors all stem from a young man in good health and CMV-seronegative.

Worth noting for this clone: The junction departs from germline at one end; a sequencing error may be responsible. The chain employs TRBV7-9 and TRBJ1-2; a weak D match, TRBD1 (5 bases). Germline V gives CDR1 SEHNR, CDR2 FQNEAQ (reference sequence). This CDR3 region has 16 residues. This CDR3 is CSSSLQRAGPLYGYTF. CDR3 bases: TGTTCCAGCAGCCTCCAACGTGCGGGGCCCCTCTATGGCTACACCTTC.

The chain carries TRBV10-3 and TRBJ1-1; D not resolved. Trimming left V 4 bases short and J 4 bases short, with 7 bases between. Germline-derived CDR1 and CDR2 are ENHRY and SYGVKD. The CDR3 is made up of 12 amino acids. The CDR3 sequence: CAISGLGTEAFF. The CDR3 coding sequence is TGTGCCATCAGTGGCCTAGGCACTGAAGCTTTCTTT.

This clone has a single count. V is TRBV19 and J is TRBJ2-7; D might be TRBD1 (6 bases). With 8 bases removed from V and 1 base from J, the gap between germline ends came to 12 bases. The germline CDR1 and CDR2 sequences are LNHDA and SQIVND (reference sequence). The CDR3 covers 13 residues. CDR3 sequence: CASATGMSYEQYF. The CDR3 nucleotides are TGTGCCAGTGCAACAGGGATGTCCTACGAGCAGTACTTC.

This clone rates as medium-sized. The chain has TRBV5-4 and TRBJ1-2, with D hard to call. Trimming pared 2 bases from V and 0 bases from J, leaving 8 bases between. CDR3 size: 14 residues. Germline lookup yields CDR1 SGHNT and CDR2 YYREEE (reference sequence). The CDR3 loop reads CASSLYGANYGYTF. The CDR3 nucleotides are TGTGCCAGCAGCTTATACGGGGCTAACTATGGCTACACCTTC.

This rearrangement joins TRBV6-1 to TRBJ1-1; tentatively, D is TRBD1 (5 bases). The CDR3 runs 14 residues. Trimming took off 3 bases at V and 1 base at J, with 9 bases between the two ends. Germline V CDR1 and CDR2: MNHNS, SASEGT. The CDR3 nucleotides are TGTGCCAGCAGTGAGTTCGGGGGGAACACTGAAGCTTTCTTT. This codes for CASSEFGGNTEAFF.

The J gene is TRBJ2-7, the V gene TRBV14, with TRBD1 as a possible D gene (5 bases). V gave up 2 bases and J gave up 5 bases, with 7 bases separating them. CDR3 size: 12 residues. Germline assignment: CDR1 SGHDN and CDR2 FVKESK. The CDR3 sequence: CASSQQGHEQYF. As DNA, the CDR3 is TGTGCCAGCAGCCAACAGGGTCACGAGCAGTACTTC.

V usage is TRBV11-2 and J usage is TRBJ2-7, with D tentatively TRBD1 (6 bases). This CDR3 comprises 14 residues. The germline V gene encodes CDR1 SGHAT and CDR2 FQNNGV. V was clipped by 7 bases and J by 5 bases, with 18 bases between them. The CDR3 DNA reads TGTGCCAGCACCATCGCGACAGGTAGCCACGAGCAGTACTTC. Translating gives CASTIATGSHEQYF.

CDR3 DNA: TGTGCCAGCAGCTCCCCTGACAGGGGAACGGGGAATGAGCAGTTCTTC. It encodes CASSSPDRGTGNEQFF. The rearrangement joins TRBV7-3 to TRBJ2-1; 8 positions match TRBD1. CDR3 length: 16 residues. V trimming: 4 bases; J trimming: 7 bases; junction bases outside the gene matches: 12. CDR1 SGHTA and CDR2 FQGTGA come from the germline V gene.

As DNA, the CDR3 is TGTGCCAGTAGAGATGGGAGGACTAATGAAAAACTGTTTTTT. Translating it yields CASRDGRTNEKLFF. The chain joins TRBV19 to TRBJ1-4; D is ambiguous. This CDR3 has 14 amino acids. The V gene lost 6 bases and the J gene lost 2 bases, with 10 bases spanning the gap. The germline V gene encodes CDR1 LNHDA and CDR2 SQIVND (reference sequence).

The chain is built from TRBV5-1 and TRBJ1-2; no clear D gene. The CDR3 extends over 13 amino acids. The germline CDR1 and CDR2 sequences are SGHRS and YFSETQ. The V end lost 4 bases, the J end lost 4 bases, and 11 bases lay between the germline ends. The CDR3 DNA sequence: TGCGCCAGCAGCGACCAGCTAGCCTATGGCTACACCTTC. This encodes CASSDQLAYGYTF.

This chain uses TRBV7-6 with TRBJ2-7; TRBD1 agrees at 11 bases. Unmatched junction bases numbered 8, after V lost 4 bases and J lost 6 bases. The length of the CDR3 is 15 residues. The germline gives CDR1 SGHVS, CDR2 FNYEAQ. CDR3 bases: TGTGCCAGCAGCTCTAAACGGGACAGGGGGATCGAGCAGTACTTC. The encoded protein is CASSSKRDRGIEQYF.

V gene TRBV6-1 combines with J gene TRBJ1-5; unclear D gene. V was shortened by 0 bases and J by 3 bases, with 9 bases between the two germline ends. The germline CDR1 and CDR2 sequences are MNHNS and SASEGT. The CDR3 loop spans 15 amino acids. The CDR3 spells CASSEALGPNQPQHF. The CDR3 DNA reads TGTGCCAGCAGTGAAGCGCTAGGCCCCAATCAGCCCCAGCATTTT.

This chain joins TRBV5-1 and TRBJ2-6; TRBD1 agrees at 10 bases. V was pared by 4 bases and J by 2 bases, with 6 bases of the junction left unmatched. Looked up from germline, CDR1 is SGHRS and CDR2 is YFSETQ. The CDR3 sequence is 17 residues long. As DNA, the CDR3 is TGCGCCAGCAGCAAAGGGACAGGGGAAACTGGGGCCAACGTCCTGACTTTC. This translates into CASSKGTGETGANVLTF. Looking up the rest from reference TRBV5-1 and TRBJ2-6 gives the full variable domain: KAGVTQTPRYLIKTRGQQVTLSCSPISGHRSVSWYQQTPGQGLQFLFEYFSETQRNKGNFPGRFSGRQFSNSRSEMNVSTLELGDSALYLCASSKGTGETGANVLTFGAGSRLTVL.

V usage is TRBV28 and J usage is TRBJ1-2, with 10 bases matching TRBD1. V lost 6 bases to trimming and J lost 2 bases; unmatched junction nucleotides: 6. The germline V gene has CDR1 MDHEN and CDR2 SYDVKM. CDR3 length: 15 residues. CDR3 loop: CASRGGQGINYGYTF. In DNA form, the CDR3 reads TGTGCCAGCAGGGGGGGACAGGGGATCAACTATGGCTACACCTTC.

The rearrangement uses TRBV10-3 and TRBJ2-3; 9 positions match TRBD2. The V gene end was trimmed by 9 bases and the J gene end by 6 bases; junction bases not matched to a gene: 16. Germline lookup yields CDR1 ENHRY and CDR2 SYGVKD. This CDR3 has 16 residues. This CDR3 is CAMAGRGREGLDTQYF. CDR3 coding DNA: TGTGCCATGGCCGGACGAGGGCGGGAGGGCCTCGATACGCAGTATTTT.

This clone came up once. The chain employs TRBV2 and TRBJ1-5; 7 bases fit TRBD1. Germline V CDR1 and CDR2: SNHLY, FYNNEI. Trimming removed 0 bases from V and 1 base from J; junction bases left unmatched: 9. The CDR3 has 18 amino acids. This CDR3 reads CASSEASAGGISNQPQHF. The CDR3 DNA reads TGTGCCAGCAGTGAAGCCTCGGCAGGGGGAATCAGCAATCAGCCCCAGCATTTT.

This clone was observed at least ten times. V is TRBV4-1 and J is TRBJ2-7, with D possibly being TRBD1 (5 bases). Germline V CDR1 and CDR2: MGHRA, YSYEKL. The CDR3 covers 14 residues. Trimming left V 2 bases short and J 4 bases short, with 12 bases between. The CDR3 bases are TGCGCCAGCAGCCAATCGGACACTCTTTACGAGCAGTACTTC. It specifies CASSQSDTLYEQYF.

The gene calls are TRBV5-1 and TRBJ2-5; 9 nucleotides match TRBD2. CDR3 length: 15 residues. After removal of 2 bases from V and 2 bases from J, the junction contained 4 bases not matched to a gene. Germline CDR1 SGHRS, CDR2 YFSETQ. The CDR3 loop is CASSLTLAGQETQYF. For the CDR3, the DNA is TGCGCCAGCAGCTTAACACTAGCGGGTCAAGAGACCCAGTACTTC.

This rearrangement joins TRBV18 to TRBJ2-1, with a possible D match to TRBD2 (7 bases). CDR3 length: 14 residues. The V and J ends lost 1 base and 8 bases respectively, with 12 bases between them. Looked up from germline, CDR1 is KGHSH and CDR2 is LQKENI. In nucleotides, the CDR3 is TGTGCCAGCTCACCACGGAGGGGGGGTGATGAGCAGTTCTTC. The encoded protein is CASSPRRGGDEQFF.

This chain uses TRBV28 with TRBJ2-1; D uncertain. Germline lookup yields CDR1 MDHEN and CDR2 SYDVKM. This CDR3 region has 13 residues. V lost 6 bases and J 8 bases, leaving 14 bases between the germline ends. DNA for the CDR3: TGTGCCAGCAGAGAAACAAGGCGGTATGAGCAGTTCTTC. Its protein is CASRETRRYEQFF.

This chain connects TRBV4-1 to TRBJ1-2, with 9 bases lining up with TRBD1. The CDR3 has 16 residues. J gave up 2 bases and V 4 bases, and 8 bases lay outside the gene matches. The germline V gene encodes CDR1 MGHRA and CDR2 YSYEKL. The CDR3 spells CASSRNPGQGNYGYTF. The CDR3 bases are TGCGCCAGCAGCCGCAACCCGGGACAGGGAAACTATGGCTACACCTTC.

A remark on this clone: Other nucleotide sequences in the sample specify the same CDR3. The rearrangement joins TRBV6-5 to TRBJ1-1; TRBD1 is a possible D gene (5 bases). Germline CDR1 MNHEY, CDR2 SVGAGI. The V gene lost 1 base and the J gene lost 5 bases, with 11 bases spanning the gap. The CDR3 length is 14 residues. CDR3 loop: CASSYFDGGTEAFF. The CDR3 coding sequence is TGTGCCAGCAGTTACTTCGACGGGGGGACTGAAGCTTTCTTT.